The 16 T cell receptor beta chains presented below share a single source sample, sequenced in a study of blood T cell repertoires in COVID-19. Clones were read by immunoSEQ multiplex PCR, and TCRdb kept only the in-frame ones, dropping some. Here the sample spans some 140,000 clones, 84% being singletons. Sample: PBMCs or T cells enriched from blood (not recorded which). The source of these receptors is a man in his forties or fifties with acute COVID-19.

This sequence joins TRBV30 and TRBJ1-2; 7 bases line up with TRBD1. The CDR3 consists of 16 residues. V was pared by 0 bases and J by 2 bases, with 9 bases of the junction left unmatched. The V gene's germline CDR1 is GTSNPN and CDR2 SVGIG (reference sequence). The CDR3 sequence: CAWSVPETGSNYGYTF. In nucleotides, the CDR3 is TGTGCCTGGAGTGTCCCCGAGACAGGGTCCAACTATGGCTACACCTTC.

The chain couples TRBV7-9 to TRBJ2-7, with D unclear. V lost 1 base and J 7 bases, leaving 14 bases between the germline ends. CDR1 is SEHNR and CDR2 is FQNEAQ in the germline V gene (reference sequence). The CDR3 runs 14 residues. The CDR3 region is CASSLGATQREQYF. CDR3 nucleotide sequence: TGTGCCAGCAGCTTAGGAGCGACCCAGAGGGAGCAGTACTTC. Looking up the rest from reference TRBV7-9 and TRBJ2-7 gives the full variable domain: DTGVSQNPRHKITKRGQNVTFRCDPISEHNRLYWYRQTLGQGPEFLTYFQNEAQLEKSRLLSDRFSAERPKGSFSTLEIQRTEQGDSAMYLCASSLGATQREQYFGPGTRLTVT.

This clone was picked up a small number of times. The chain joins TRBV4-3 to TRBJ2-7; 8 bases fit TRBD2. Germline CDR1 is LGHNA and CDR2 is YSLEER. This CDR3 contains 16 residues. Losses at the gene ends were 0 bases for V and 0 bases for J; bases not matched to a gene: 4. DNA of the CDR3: TGCGCCAGCAGCCAAGAGGTCGGGGGGGCCTCCTACGAGCAGTACTTC. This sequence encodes CASSQEVGGASYEQYF.

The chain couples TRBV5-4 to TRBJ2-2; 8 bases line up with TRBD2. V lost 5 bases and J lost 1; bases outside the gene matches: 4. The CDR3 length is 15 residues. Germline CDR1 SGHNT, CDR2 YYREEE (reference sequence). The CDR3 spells CASRVAGLNTGELFF. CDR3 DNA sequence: TGTGCCAGCAGGGTAGCGGGGCTGAACACCGGGGAGCTGTTTTTT.

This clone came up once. The CDR3 coding sequence is TGTGCCAGCAGCTCAAGACTAGCGCATGAGAATGAGCAGTTCTTC. Protein product: CASSSRLAHENEQFF. This rearrangement joins TRBV7-6 to TRBJ2-1; 8 nucleotides line up with TRBD2. Germline V gives CDR1 SGHVS, CDR2 FNYEAQ. This CDR3 comprises 15 residues. With V trimmed by 4 bases and J by 7 bases, 9 bases remained unmatched.

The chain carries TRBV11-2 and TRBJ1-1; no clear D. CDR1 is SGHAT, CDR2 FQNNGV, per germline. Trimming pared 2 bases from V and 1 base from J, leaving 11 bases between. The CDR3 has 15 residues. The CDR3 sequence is CASSLTPRKNTEAFF. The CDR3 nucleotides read TGTGCCAGCAGCTTAACCCCCAGAAAGAACACTGAAGCTTTCTTT.

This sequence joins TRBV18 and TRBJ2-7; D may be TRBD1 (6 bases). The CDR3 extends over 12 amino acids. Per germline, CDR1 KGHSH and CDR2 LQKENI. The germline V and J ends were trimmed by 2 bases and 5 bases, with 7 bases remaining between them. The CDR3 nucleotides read TGTGCCAGCTCACCAGGGGGCGACGAGCAGTACTTC. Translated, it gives CASSPGGDEQYF.

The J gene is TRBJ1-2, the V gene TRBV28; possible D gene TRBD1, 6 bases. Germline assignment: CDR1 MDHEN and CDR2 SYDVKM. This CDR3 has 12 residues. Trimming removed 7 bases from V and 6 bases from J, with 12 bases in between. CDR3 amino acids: CASNYGGHGYTF. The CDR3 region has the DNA TGTGCCAGCAACTACGGGGGGCATGGCTACACCTTC.

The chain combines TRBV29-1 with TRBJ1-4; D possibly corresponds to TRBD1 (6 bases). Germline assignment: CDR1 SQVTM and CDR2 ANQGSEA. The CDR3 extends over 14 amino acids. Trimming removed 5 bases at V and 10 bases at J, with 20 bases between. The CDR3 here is CSVTTGRGEGKLFF. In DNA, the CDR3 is TGCAGCGTTACGACAGGTCGAGGGGAGGGAAAACTGTTTTTT.

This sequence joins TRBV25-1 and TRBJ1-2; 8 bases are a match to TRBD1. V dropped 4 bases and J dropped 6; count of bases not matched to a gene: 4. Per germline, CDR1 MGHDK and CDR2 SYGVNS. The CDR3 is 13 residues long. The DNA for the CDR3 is TGTGCCAGCAGTGGGGGGACAGGCGATGGCTACACCTTC. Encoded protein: CASSGGTGDGYTF.

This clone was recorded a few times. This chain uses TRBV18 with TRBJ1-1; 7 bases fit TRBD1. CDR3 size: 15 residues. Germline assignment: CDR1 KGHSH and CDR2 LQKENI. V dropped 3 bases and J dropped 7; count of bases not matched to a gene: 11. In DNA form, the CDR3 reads TGTGCCAGCTCACCCTTTAACAGGGGCGAGGGTGAAGCTTTCTTT. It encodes CASSPFNRGEGEAFF.

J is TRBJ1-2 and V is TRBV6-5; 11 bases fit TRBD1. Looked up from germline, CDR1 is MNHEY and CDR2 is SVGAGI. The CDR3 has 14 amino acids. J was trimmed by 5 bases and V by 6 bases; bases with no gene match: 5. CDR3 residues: CASRRGQGVYGYTF. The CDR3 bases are TGTGCCAGCAGGCGGGGACAGGGGGTGTATGGCTACACCTTC.

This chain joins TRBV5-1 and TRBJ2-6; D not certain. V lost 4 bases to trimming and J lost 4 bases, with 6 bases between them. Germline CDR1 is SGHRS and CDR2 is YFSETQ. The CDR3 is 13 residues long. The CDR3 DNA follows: TGCGCCAGCAGCATAAGCGGGGCCAACGTCCTGACTTTC. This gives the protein CASSISGANVLTF.

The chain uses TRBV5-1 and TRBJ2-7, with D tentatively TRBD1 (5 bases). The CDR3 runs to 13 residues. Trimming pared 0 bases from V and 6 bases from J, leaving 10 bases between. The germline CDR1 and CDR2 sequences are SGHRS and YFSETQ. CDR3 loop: CASSLVQGSEQYF. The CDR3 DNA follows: TGCGCCAGCAGCTTGGTCCAGGGTTCCGAGCAGTACTTC.

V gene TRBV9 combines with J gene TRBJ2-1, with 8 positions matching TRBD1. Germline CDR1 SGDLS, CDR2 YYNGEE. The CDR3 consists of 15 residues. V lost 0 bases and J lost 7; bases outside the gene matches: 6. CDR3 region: CASSVGQGRYNEQFF. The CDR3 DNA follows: TGTGCCAGCAGCGTAGGACAGGGGCGGTATAATGAGCAGTTCTTC.

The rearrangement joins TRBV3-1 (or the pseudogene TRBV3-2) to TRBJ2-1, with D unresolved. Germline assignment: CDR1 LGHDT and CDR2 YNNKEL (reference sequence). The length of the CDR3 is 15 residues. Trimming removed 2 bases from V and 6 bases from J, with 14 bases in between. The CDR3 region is CASSQTSRPGNEQFF. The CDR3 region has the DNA TGTGCCAGCAGCCAAACGAGTAGGCCGGGCAATGAGCAGTTCTTC.